Here is one T cell receptor beta chain with its context. Its antigen target is currently unknown. One base away there is no much larger clone; base qualities are not given. Receptor libraries were prepared by 5' RACE. Sequencing used an Illumina HiSeq 2000. A universal primer binding site was introduced by template switching, and a unique molecular identifier was present in the final cDNA, enabling accurate counting of TCR cDNA molecules. Specific primers in the conserved constant-segment region were used to synthesize first-strand cDNA for TCR alpha and beta chains. To control for contamination, every cDNA library carried two barcodes: a SMART-Mk sample barcode plus Illumina barcodes. Two successive PCR steps introduced TruSeq adapter sequences along with Illumina sample barcodes. The Illumina HiSeq platform was used with custom primers to sequence TCR alpha and beta cDNA libraries. In the source study's methods: Raw reads were processed with MiGEC to extract unique molecular identifiers, and MiXCR was used to determine CDR3 positions. For each individual, recombination models were inferred using an EM algorithm with the repgenHMM and IGoR tools. Shared clonotype analysis was performed with the tcR package in R, normalizing sharing by the product of cloneset sizes. To study raw recombination without the effects of thymic and clonal selection, out-of-frame nonproductive sequences were analyzed. TCRdb trimmed public reads at Q25 via fastp, called clones via MiXCR and kept in-frame beta chains. Every CDR3 protein is listed once, alongside the most common genes and DNA of its rows. These V and J calls are TCRdb output, not the study's own analysis. The sample includes about 570,000 distinct CDR3 sequences, with 9% to 10% observed a single time. The leading ten clones occupy under 3.5% of the sample.

The data stem from a study of identical twins (dated by TCRdb to the mid-2010s). With respect to the entire study: TCR alpha and beta repertoires from monozygotic twins, unrelated adults of various ages and cord blood were deep-sequenced to test whether fetal clonotypes persist. Replicate twin experiments were performed at different times using different library preparation protocols to rule out contamination.

Every donor was a healthy Caucasian. Three pairs of female monozygotic twins, all aged about 18 to 30 years, were included in the twin cohort. The RNA used for TCR libraries was isolated from peripheral blood mononuclear cells. V trim: 1 base; J trim: 5 bases; unmatched bases: 2. The germline V gene (reference sequence) specifies LNHNV as CDR1 and YYDKDF as CDR2. The CDR3, from cysteine to phenylalanine, totals 14 residues. Only CDR3 DNA is held: 42 bases, read in frame from base 1. General conclusions and limits of the study: Compared with coincidental sharing between unrelated individuals, out-of-frame TCR alpha sequences shared between twins showed an excess of sequences with low generation probability. Zero-insertion analyses could be partly confounded by invariant T cells such as MAIT and iNKT, although diverse VJ usage argued against such confounding for most clonotypes. Abundant cord blood beta clonotypes carried fewer insertions; young adult naive repertoires showed a weaker similar trend, while memory repertoires showed none. Recombination models systematically underestimated out-of-frame TCR alpha sharing in monozygotic twins but agreed with sharing between unrelated individuals. Conclusions relied on cross-sectional statistical analysis, since the same donors could not be followed over many years. Excess twin sharing in beta out-of-frame sequences was weaker because fewer shared sequences lowered the signal-to-noise ratio.

The same sample was also studied in work on yellow fever vaccine responses in identical twins. The second study, in turn, reports: According to the authors, the vaccine-induced T cell response in identical twins seemed to be partly convergent and partly specific to each individual. In identical twins, the study followed T cell clones that responded to the vaccine with precision.

The sequence joins TRBV15 to TRBJ2-5, with 9 middle bases fitting TRBD1. The material sequenced was PBMCs. The clonotype originates from a woman aged 18-35 years in good health. Here the CDR3 is given as CATSRGDRDETQYF. The nucleotide sequence is TGTGCCACCAGCAGAGGGGACAGGGACGAGACCCAGTACTTC.